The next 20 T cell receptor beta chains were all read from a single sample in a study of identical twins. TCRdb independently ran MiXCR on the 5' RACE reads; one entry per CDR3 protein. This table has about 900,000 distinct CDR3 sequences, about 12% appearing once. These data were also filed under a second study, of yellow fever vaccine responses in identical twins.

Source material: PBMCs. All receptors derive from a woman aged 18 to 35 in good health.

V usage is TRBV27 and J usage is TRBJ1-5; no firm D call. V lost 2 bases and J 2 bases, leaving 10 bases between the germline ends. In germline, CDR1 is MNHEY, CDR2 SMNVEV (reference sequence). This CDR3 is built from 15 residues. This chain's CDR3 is CASSLTLLGNQPQHF. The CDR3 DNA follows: TGTGCCAGCAGTTTAACACTCCTCGGCAATCAGCCCCAGCATTTT.

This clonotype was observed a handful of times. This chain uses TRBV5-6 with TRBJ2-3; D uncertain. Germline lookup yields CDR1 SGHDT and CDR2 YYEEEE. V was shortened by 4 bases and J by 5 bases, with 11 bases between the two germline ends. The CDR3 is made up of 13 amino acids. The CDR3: CASSPRIVDTQYF. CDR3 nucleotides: TGTGCCAGCAGCCCTAGGATCGTAGATACGCAGTATTTT.

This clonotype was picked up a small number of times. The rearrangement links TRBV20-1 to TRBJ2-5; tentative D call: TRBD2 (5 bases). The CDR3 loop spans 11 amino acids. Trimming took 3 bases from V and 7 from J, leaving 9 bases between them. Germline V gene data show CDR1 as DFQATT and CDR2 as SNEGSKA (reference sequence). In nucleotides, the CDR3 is TGCAGTGCTAGTTTGGCGGGGACCCAGTACTTC. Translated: CSASLAGTQYF.

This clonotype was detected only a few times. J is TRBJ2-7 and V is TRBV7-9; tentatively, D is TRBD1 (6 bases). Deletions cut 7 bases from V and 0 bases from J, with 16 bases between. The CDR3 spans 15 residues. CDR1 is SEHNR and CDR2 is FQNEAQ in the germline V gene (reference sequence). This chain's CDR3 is CASTSSGTFSYEQYF. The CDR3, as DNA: TGTGCCAGCACCTCGTCCGGGACATTCTCCTACGAGCAGTACTTC. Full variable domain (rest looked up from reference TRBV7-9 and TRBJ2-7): DTGVSQNPRHKITKRGQNVTFRCDPISEHNRLYWYRQTLGQGPEFLTYFQNEAQLEKSRLLSDRFSAERPKGSFSTLEIQRTEQGDSAMYLCASTSSGTFSYEQYFGPGTRLTVT.

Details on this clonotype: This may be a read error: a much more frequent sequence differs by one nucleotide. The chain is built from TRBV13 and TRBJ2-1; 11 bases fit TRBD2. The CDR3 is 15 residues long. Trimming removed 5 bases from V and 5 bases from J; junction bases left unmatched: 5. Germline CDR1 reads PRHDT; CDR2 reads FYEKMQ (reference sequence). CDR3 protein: CASSPLAGDHNEQFF. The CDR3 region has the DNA TGTGCCAGCAGCCCACTAGCGGGAGACCACAATGAGCAGTTCTTC.

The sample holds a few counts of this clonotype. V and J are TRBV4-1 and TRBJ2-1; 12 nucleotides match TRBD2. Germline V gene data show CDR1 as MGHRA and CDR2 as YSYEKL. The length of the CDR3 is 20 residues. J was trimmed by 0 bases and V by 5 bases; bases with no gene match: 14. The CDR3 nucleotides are TGCGCCAGCAGCTCCCGGACAGGACTAGCGGGACTGAACTCCTACAATGAGCAGTTCTTC. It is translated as CASSSRTGLAGLNSYNEQFF.

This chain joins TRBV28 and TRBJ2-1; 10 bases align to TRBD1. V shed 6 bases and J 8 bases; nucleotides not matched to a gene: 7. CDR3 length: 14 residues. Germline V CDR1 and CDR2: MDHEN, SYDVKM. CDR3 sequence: CASRFRQGADEQFF. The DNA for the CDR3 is TGTGCCAGCAGATTCCGACAGGGGGCGGATGAGCAGTTCTTC.

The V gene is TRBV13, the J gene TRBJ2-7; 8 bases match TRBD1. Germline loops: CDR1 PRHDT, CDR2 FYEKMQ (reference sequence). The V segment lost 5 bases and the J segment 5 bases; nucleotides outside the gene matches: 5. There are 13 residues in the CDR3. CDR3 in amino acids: CASSVTGEHEQYF. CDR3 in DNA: TGTGCCAGCAGCGTGACAGGGGAGCACGAGCAGTACTTC.

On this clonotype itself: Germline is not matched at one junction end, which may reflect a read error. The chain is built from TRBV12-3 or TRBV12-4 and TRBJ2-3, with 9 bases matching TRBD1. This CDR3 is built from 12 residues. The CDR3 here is CASSTPGQGKHF. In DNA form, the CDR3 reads TGTGCCAGCAGTACCCCGGGACAGGGTAAACATTTT.

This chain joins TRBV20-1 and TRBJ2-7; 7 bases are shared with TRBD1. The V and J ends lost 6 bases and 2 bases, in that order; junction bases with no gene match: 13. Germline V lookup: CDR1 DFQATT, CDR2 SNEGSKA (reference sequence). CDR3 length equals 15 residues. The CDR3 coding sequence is TGCAGTGCAAGCTCCACCGGGACAGCTACCTACGAGCAGTACGTC. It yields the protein CSASSTGTATYEQYV.

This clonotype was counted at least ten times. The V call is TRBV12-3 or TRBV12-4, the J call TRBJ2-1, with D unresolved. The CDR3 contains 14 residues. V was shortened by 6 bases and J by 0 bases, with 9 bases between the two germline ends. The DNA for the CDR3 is TGTGCCAGCAGCAGAAAGAGCTCCTACAATGAGCAGTTCTTC. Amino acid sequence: CASSRKSSYNEQFF.

Here the CDR3 DNA reads TGTGCCAGCAGCTTGGTGGGTTTCGGGCGGGAGGGAAATGAGCAGTTCTTC. It specifies CASSLVGFGREGNEQFF. The rearrangement uses TRBV5-5 and TRBJ2-1; TRBD2 matches at 9 bases. The CDR3 loop spans 17 amino acids. Trimming at V came to 0 bases and at J to 7 bases, leaving 11 bases not matched to a gene. Germline CDR1 SGHKS, CDR2 YYEKEE (reference sequence).

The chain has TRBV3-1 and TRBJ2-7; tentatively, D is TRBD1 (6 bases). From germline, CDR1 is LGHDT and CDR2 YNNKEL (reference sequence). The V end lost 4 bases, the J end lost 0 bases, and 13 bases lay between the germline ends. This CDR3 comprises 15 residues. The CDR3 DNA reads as TGTGCCAGCAGCCCCCTGGACAGAACCTCCTACGAGCAGTACGTC. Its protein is CASSPLDRTSYEQYV.

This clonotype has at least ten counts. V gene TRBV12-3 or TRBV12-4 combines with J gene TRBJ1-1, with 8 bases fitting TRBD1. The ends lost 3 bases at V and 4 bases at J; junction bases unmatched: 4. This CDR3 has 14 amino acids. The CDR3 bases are TGTGCCAGCAGTTTCGCAGGGGGCGTCACTGAAGCTTTCTTT. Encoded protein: CASSFAGGVTEAFF.

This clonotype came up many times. The CDR3 spells CSGSQYNEQFF. DNA of the CDR3: TGCAGCGGGAGCCAGTACAATGAGCAGTTCTTC. The V and J genes are TRBV29-1 and TRBJ2-1; D is uncertain. The V end lost 7 bases, the J end lost 4 bases, and 8 bases lay between the germline ends. This CDR3 contains 11 residues. The germline V gene has CDR1 SQVTM and CDR2 ANQGSEA.

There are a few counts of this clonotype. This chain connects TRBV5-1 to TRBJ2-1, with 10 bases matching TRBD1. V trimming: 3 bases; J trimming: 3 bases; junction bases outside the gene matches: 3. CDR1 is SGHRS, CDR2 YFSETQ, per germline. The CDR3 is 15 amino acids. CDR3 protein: CASSYRDRGYNEQFF. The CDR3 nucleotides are TGCGCCAGCAGCTACCGGGACAGGGGCTACAATGAGCAGTTCTTC.

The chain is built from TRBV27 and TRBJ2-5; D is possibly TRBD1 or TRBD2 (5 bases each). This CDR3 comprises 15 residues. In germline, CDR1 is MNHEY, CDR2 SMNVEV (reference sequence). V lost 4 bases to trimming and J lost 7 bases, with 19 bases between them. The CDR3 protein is CASSSTSGTEWTQYF. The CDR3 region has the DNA TGTGCCAGCAGTTCCACGTCCGGGACCGAGTGGACCCAGTACTTC.

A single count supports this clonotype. The DNA for the CDR3 is TGTGCCAGCAGTTCCCCCGGACAGGGGGCGGAAGCTTTCTTT. This sequence encodes CASSSPGQGAEAFF. The chain is built from TRBV12-3 or TRBV12-4 and TRBJ1-1; 11 bases fit TRBD1. Unmatched junction bases numbered 6, after V lost 4 bases and J lost 8 bases. CDR3 length equals 14 residues.

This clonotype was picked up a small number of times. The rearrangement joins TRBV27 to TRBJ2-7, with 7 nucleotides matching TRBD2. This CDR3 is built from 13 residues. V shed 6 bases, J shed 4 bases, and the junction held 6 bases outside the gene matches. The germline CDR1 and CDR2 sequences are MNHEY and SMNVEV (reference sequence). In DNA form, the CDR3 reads TGTGCCAGCAGAGGGGAGGGAGGGTACGAGCAGTACTTC. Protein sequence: CASRGEGGYEQYF.

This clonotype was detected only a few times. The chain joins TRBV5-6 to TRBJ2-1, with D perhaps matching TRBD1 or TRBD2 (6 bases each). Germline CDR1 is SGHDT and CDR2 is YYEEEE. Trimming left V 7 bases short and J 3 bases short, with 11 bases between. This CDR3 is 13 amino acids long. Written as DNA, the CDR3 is TGTGCCAGCGGGGGGCCCCGCTACAATGAGCAGTTCTTC. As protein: CASGGPRYNEQFF.